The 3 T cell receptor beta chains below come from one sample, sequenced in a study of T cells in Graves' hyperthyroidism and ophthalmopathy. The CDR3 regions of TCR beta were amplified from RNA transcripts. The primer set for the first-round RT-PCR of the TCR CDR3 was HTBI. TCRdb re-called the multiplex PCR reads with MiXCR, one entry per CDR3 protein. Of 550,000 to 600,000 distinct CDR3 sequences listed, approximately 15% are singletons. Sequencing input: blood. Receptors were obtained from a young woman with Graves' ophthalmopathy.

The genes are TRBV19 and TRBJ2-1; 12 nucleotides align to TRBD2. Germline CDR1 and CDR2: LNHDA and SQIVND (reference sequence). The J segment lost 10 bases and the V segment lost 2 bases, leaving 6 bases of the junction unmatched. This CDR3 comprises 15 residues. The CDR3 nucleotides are TGTGCCAGTAGTATAAGACTAGCGGGAGCTTGGGAGCAGTTCTTC. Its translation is CASSIRLAGAWEQFF.

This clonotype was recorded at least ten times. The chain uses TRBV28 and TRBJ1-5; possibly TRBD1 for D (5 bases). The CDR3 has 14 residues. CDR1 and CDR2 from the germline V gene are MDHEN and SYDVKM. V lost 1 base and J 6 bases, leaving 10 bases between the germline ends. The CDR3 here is CASSLSGAGQPQHF. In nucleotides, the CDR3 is TGTGCCAGCAGTTTATCCGGGGCTGGTCAGCCCCAGCATTTT.

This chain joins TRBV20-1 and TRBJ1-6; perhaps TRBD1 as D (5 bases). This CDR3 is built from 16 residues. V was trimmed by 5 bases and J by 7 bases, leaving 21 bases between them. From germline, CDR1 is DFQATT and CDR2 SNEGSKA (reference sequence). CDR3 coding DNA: TGCAGTGCTCCCCCACCCCCCCGGGGGGGGAATTCACCCCTCCACTTT. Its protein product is CSAPPPPRGGNSPLHF.